This T cell receptor beta chain came from a study of control samples from healthy donors and cancer patients. Data came from immunoSEQ multiplex PCR; TCRdb stores just in-frame clones and leaves some out. The sample records about 130,000 clones, over 80% being singletons. In germline, CDR1 is SGHRS, CDR2 YFSETQ. V lost 0 bases to trimming and J lost 4 bases, with 16 bases between them. The CDR3 length is 16 residues. The sample comprised blood. This sequence originates from a woman aged 45-65 years in good health. The V gene is TRBV5-1, the J gene TRBJ2-5; D gene ambiguous. CDR3 in amino acids: CASSLADGDWGETQYF. The CDR3 nucleotides are TGCGCCAGCAGCTTGGCCGATGGAGATTGGGGAGAGACCCAGTACTTC.